These 4 T cell receptor beta chains originate from one sample sequenced in a study of human T cells and chemical hapten exposure. The time point denotes: patch test 1, 2 weeks after DPC sensitization. Treatment described: therapeutic diphenylcyclopropenone sensitization with weekly scalp DPC. TCRdb processed the RACE reads anew with MiXCR; each CDR3 protein has one entry. The sample records 84,000 or so distinct CDR3 sequences, over 9.5% being singletons. The sequences come from whole blood, collected in connection with sensitization to the hapten diphenylcyclopropenone (DPC). All receptors derive from a man aged 35 to 55 with alopecia areata. Some clones in this sample may be carry-over from other donors' samples.

This clonotype was counted a few times. This chain connects TRBV25-1 to TRBJ2-2, with TRBD2 matching over 9 bases. Germline CDR1 MGHDK, CDR2 SYGVNS. There are 17 residues in the CDR3. J gave up 8 bases and V 0 bases, and 10 bases lay outside the gene matches. CDR3 nucleotide sequence: TGTGCCAGCAGTGAATATGTAGCTAGCGGGATTTCTGGGGAGCTGTTTTTT. Residues: CASSEYVASGISGELFF.

The sample holds a few counts of this clonotype. V is TRBV27 and J is TRBJ2-1, with 11 positions matching TRBD2. The CDR3 has 15 amino acids. The trim removed 4 bases at V and 5 bases at J, leaving 4 bases unmatched. From germline, CDR1 is MNHEY and CDR2 SMNVEV (reference sequence). The chain's CDR3 is CASSSGTSGDNEQFF. CDR3 in DNA: TGTGCCAGCAGTTCGGGGACTAGCGGAGACAATGAGCAGTTCTTC.

This clonotype was recorded at least ten times. The gene calls are TRBV5-1 and TRBJ1-5; possibly TRBD1 for D (5 bases). CDR1 and CDR2 (germline): SGHRS, YFSETQ. This CDR3 is 15 amino acids long. V lost 0 bases to trimming and J lost 7 bases, with 14 bases between them. The CDR3: CASSLDPSGRQPQHF. The CDR3 nucleotides are TGCGCCAGCAGCTTGGACCCTTCGGGGCGGCAGCCCCAGCATTTT. Using reference TRBV5-1 and TRBJ1-5 for the parts outside the CDR3, the full variable domain is KAGVTQTPRYLIKTRGQQVTLSCSPISGHRSVSWYQQTPGQGLQFLFEYFSETQRNKGNFPGRFSGRQFSNSRSEMNVSTLELGDSALYLCASSLDPSGRQPQHFGDGTRLSIL.

CDR3 residues: CASRSRDSNSPLHF. The CDR3 bases are TGTGCCAGCAGGTCCCGGGACAGTAATTCACCCCTCCACTTT. The chain combines TRBV12-3 or TRBV12-4 with TRBJ1-6; 7 bases are shared with TRBD1. The CDR3 length is 14 residues. V lost 6 bases to trimming and J lost 6 bases; unmatched junction nucleotides: 5.